Listed below are T cell receptor beta chains from one sample, sequenced in a study of cytomegalovirus exposure and HLA in healthy donors. Assay used: immunoSEQ multiplex PCR; TCRdb lists only in-frame clones, some missing. The repertoire holds 150,000 to 200,000 clones, with 65% to 80% as singletons. The sample was PBMCs. Receptor source: a man younger than 30 in good health and CMV-seropositive. CDR3s include the opening cysteine and the closing phenylalanine or tryptophan. The order of the fields is D gene, J gene, V gene, clone size, CDR3 DNA, CDR3 protein. The D gene is left open where the match is weak. A clone size is listed for some rows: how often the clone was seen (once, few, many), or a class if it is expanded.

D gene: .; J gene: TRBJ2-1; V gene: TRBV2; clone size: .; CDR3 DNA: TGTGCCAGCAGTACGGATGCCGACAAGGAGCAGTTCTTC; CDR3 protein: CASSTDADKEQFF
D gene: TRBD1; J gene: TRBJ2-2; V gene: TRBV6-5; clone size: few; CDR3 DNA: TGTGCCAGCAGCCTCCGGACAGGGAAGAACGGGGAGCTGTTTTTT; CDR3 protein: CASSLRTGKNGELFF
D gene: .; J gene: TRBJ1-1; V gene: TRBV19; clone size: .; CDR3 DNA: TGTGCCAGTATCCTGGGCGGGGCGAACACTGAAGCTTTCTTT; CDR3 protein: CASILGGANTEAFF
D gene: TRBD1; J gene: TRBJ1-1; V gene: TRBV11-2; clone size: .; CDR3 DNA: TGTGCCAGCAGATACGGACAGGGTGAAGCTTTCTTT; CDR3 protein: CASRYGQGEAFF
D gene: TRBD2; J gene: TRBJ2-3; V gene: TRBV2; clone size: .; CDR3 DNA: TGTGCCAGCAGCGAGGGGACTACAAGCACAGATACGCAGTATTTT; CDR3 protein: CASSEGTTSTDTQYF
D gene: TRBD1; J gene: TRBJ1-2; V gene: TRBV29-1; clone size: once; CDR3 DNA: TGCAGCGTGGCTCGGCAGGGGGCTAAATATGGCTACACCTTC; CDR3 protein: CSVARQGAKYGYTF
D gene: .; J gene: TRBJ1-6; V gene: TRBV9; clone size: .; CDR3 DNA: TGTGCCAGCAGCAAACGACAGAATAATTCACCCCTCCACTTT; CDR3 protein: CASSKRQNNSPLHF
D gene: .; J gene: TRBJ1-1; V gene: TRBV7-9; clone size: .; CDR3 DNA: TGTGCCAGCAGCTCTGACAGGTTTAACACTGAAGCTTTCTTT; CDR3 protein: CASSSDRFNTEAFF
D gene: .; J gene: TRBJ1-2; V gene: TRBV5-4; clone size: .; CDR3 DNA: TGTGCCAGCAGCTTGGGGCAGGGGATTAACTATGGCTACACCTTC; CDR3 protein: CASSLGQGINYGYTF
D gene: .; J gene: TRBJ2-3; V gene: TRBV5-1; clone size: .; CDR3 DNA: TGCGCCAGCAGGGATGGGGGGACAGATACGCAGTATTTT; CDR3 protein: CASRDGGTDTQYF
D gene: .; J gene: TRBJ1-1; V gene: TRBV7-9; clone size: .; CDR3 DNA: TGTGCCAGCACCCTTACAGGGAACACTGAAGCTTTCTTT; CDR3 protein: CASTLTGNTEAFF